These T cell receptor beta chains were read from a single sample in a study of TIL therapy for anti-PD-1-resistant metastatic lung cancer. Assay: immunoSEQ multiplex PCR; the TCRdb copy retains only in-frame clones and omits some. The sample yields 52,000 or so clones, roughly four fifths seen once. The source was blood, collected at baseline. The receptors come from a person between 25 and 79 years old with non-small cell lung cancer. The CDR3 runs from the conserved cysteine through the conserved F or W. Each record gives: J gene, clone size, D gene, V gene, CDR3 protein, CDR3 DNA. D genes are given only for firm matches. Size is omitted from some rows. Given values are once, few, many or a class for expanded clones.

TRBJ2-5,.,.,TRBV27,CASSLSGLKTQYF,TGTGCCAGCAGTTTATCGGGACTGAAGACCCAGTACTTC
TRBJ1-1,.,.,TRBV10-3,CAISERGARTEAFF,TGTGCCATCAGTGAACGGGGGGCGCGAACTGAAGCTTTCTTT
TRBJ2-5,.,.,TRBV5-1,CASSLIAQYQETQYF,TGCGCCAGCAGCTTGATAGCACAGTACCAAGAGACCCAGTACTTC
TRBJ1-6,.,.,TRBV6-5,CASRGRSSYNSPLHF,TGTGCCAGCAGGGGTAGATCCTCCTATAATTCACCCCTCCACTTT
TRBJ2-2,.,.,TRBV18,CASSPLDTGELFF,TGTGCCAGCTCACCACTTGACACCGGGGAGCTGTTTTTT
TRBJ2-7,once,.,TRBV5-4,CASSPDGGRLYEQYF,TGTGCCAGCAGCCCGGACGGGGGAAGACTTTACGAGCAGTACTTC
TRBJ2-5,.,.,TRBV2,CASSLWDLGQETQYF,TGTGCCAGCAGTTTGTGGGATTTAGGACAAGAGACCCAGTACTTC
TRBJ1-2,once,.,TRBV7-9,CASSLGSGWKGYTF,TGTGCCAGCAGCTTAGGGTCAGGGTGGAAGGGCTACACCTTC
TRBJ2-3,.,TRBD2,TRBV7-3,CASSSLAGVVDTQYF,TGTGCCAGCAGCTCCCTAGCGGGAGTAGTGGATACGCAGTATTTT
TRBJ2-6,.,TRBD1,TRBV19,CASSLGQGRGSGANVLTF,TGTGCCAGTAGTCTTGGACAGGGGAGGGGCTCTGGGGCCAACGTCCTGACTTTC
TRBJ1-6,.,.,TRBV11-2,CASSLQSRVISNSPLHF,TGTGCCAGCAGCCTACAGTCCAGGGTGATTTCGAATTCACCCCTCCACTTT
TRBJ1-1,.,.,TRBV28,CASSWGALNTEAFF,TGTGCCAGCAGTTGGGGGGCCTTGAACACTGAAGCTTTCTTT
TRBJ1-4,.,.,TRBV19,CASSADRIEKLFF,TGTGCCAGTAGTGCCGACAGGATTGAAAAACTGTTTTTT
TRBJ2-2,.,TRBD1,TRBV3-1/TRBV3-2,CASSPLWDRWDTGELFF,TGTGCCAGCAGCCCCCTTTGGGACAGATGGGACACCGGGGAGCTGTTTTTT
TRBJ2-3,.,TRBD2,TRBV9,CASNSGESTDTQYF,TGTGCCAGCAATAGCGGGGAGTCCACAGATACGCAGTATTTT
TRBJ1-1,.,.,TRBV11-3,CASSLEQGEGTEAFF,TGTGCCAGCAGCTTAGAGCAGGGTGAGGGCACTGAAGCTTTCTTT
TRBJ1-5,.,.,TRBV27,CASWGGNQPQHF,TGTGCCAGCTGGGGGGGAAATCAGCCCCAGCATTTT
TRBJ2-3,.,TRBD2,TRBV19,CASSPQGNSGMADTQYF,TGTGCCAGTAGTCCCCAGGGCAATAGCGGGATGGCAGATACGCAGTATTTT
TRBJ2-5,.,TRBD2,TRBV5-1,CASSPSGKSETQYF,TGCGCCAGCAGTCCTAGCGGGAAATCAGAGACCCAGTACTTC
TRBJ2-7,.,.,TRBV7-3,CASSLTVGSGYEQYF,TGTGCCAGCAGCTTAACGGTGGGTTCGGGCTACGAGCAGTACTTC
TRBJ1-2,.,TRBD1,TRBV30,CASQATGTGVSSGYTF,TGTGCCTCCCAGGCAACCGGGACAGGGGTCTCGAGTGGCTACACCTTC
TRBJ2-1,.,TRBD2,TRBV27,CASTPPGLAGAREQFF,TGTGCCAGCACCCCCCCGGGACTAGCGGGGGCGAGGGAGCAGTTCTTC
TRBJ1-6,.,.,TRBV5-6,CASSLEPSSNSPLHF,TGTGCCAGCAGCTTGGAACCCAGCAGTAATTCACCCCTCCACTTT
TRBJ1-3,once,.,TRBV12-3/TRBV12-4,CASSFRGNTIYF,TGTGCCAGCAGTTTCAGAGGAAACACCATATATTTT